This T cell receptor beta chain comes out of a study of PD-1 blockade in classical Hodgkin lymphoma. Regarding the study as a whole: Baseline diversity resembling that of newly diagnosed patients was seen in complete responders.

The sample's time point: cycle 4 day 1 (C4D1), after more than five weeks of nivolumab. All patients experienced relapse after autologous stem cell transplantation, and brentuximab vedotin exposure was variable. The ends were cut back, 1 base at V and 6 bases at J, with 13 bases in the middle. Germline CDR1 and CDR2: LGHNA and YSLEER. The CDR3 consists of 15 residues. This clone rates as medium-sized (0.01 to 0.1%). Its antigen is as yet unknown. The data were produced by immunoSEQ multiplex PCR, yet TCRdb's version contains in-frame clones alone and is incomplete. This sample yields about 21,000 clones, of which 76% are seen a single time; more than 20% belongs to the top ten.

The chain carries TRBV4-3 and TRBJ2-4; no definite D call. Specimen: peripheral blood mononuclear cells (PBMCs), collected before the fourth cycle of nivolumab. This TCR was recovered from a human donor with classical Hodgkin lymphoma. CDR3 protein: CASSQGGGPLNIQYF. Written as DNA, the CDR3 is TGCGCCAGCAGCCAAGGCGGTGGCCCCTTAAACATTCAGTACTTC.